Following are 25 T cell receptor beta chains from one sample sequenced in a study of blood T cell repertoires in COVID-19. Sequencing used immunoSEQ multiplex PCR; TCRdb keeps in-frame clones, though not all of them. The sample yields 40,000 to 55,000 clones, around 84% seen once. The sample consisted of peripheral blood. The receptors shown here come from a man aged 45-60 years with active COVID-19.

The count of this clone is one. This sequence joins TRBV2 and TRBJ2-5, with a possible D match to TRBD1 (6 bases). The germline gives CDR1 SNHLY, CDR2 FYNNEI. The CDR3 has 14 amino acids. V was cut by 6 bases and J by 4 bases, with 15 bases left in between. The CDR3 bases are TGTGCCAGCAGGGCAGGGGCTGGGGGAGAGACCCAGTACTTC. This encodes CASRAGAGGETQYF.

The sample holds a few counts of this clone. The chain combines TRBV13 with TRBJ1-5; D is undetermined. CDR3 length equals 14 residues. Trimming took off 4 bases at V and 10 bases at J, with 17 bases between the two ends. Germline CDR1 reads PRHDT; CDR2 reads FYEKMQ (reference sequence). The CDR3 bases are TGTGCCAGCAGCTCCCGGGAGGGCCTCGGACCCCAGCATTTT. As protein: CASSSREGLGPQHF.

The V and J genes are TRBV5-4 and TRBJ1-4, with TRBD1 matching over 7 bases. The CDR3 is 14 amino acids. Germline-derived CDR1 and CDR2 are SGHNT and YYREEE (reference sequence). V lost 0 bases to trimming and J lost 7 bases; unmatched junction nucleotides: 3. In DNA, the CDR3 is TGTGCCAGCAGCTTGGACAGGGGTGGTGAAAAACTGTTTTTT. It encodes CASSLDRGGEKLFF.

The chain joins TRBV9 to TRBJ1-4; D is ambiguous. CDR1 SGDLS and CDR2 YYNGEE come from the germline V gene. The CDR3 runs to 15 residues. V was trimmed by 0 bases and J by 4 bases, leaving 10 bases between them. CDR3 protein: CASSVAGENNEKLFF. The CDR3 DNA reads TGTGCCAGCAGCGTAGCGGGAGAAAATAATGAAAAACTGTTTTTT.

The genes are TRBV19 and TRBJ1-2, with TRBD1 matching over 11 bases. CDR3 length equals 18 residues. Trimming removed 4 bases from V and 0 bases from J; junction bases left unmatched: 10. From germline, CDR1 is LNHDA and CDR2 SQIVND (reference sequence). The CDR3 loop reads CASSTLGTGGIANYGYTF. The DNA of the CDR3 is TGTGCCAGTAGTACCCTGGGGACAGGGGGAATAGCTAACTATGGCTACACCTTC.

This chain connects TRBV10-3 to TRBJ1-5, with TRBD1 matching over 8 bases. Germline-derived CDR1 and CDR2 are ENHRY and SYGVKD. V was pared by 9 bases and J by 4 bases, with 2 bases of the junction left unmatched. The CDR3 runs to 12 residues. CDR3 DNA: TGTGCCATAGGACAGGGAAATCAGCCCCAGCATTTT. This gives the protein CAIGQGNQPQHF.

The chain links TRBV7-6 to TRBJ1-4; perhaps TRBD1 as D (6 bases). The CDR3 has 15 amino acids. Germline V lookup: CDR1 SGHVS, CDR2 FNYEAQ. V was trimmed by 1 base and J by 2 bases, leaving 8 bases between them. The CDR3, as DNA: TGTGCCAGCAGCTTAGGGGGGGGCACTAATGAAAAACTGTTTTTT. It codes for CASSLGGGTNEKLFF.

V and J are TRBV10-3 and TRBJ2-1; tentatively, D is TRBD1 (5 bases). Trimming removed 2 bases at V and 2 bases at J, with 16 bases between. Per the germline V gene, CDR1 is ENHRY and CDR2 is SYGVKD. The length of the CDR3 is 17 residues. In DNA, the CDR3 is TGTGCCATCAGTGAGCCCCCATTCAGGGTTCCCTACAATGAGCAGTTCTTC. Encoded protein: CAISEPPFRVPYNEQFF.

The chain links TRBV6-2 or TRBV6-3 to TRBJ1-6, with D perhaps TRBD1 (6 bases). CDR3 length: 16 amino acids. V lost 4 bases and J 8 bases, leaving 18 bases between the germline ends. Germline values: CDR1 MNHEY, CDR2 SVGEGT. The CDR3 sequence: CASSFPPGTRDSPLHF. The CDR3 DNA reads as TGTGCCAGCAGTTTCCCCCCCGGGACACGTGATTCACCCCTCCACTTT.

V gene TRBV6-5 combines with J gene TRBJ2-5; 10 nucleotides line up with TRBD2. This CDR3 spans 15 amino acids. V lost 6 bases, J lost 2 bases, and 6 bases stayed unmatched. Germline V lookup: CDR1 MNHEY, CDR2 SVGAGI. The CDR3 protein is CASRSGGAGQETQYF. CDR3 nucleotides: TGTGCCAGCAGAAGCGGGGGGGCCGGGCAAGAGACCCAGTACTTC.

The chain carries TRBV4-1 and TRBJ2-2; D might be TRBD2 (6 bases). This CDR3 has 17 residues. Per the germline V gene, CDR1 is MGHRA and CDR2 is YSYEKL. V dropped 0 bases and J dropped 3 bases, with 14 bases sitting between them. The CDR3 loop is CASSQDSGTFHTGELFF. The CDR3 bases are TGCGCCAGCAGCCAAGATTCGGGGACTTTTCACACCGGGGAGCTGTTTTTT.

About this clone itself: Within the sample, other DNA sequences also encode this same CDR3. The chain employs TRBV4-1 and TRBJ1-1, with no clear D. Trimming shortened V by 3 bases and J by 0 bases, and 5 bases separated the two germline ends. This CDR3 comprises 13 residues. Germline V lookup: CDR1 MGHRA, CDR2 YSYEKL. The chain's CDR3 is CASSQGVNTEAFF. The CDR3 region has the DNA TGCGCCAGCAGCCAGGGAGTGAACACTGAAGCTTTCTTT.

The chain uses TRBV7-2 and TRBJ1-6, with 9 positions matching TRBD1. The CDR3 has 15 amino acids. Germline V gene sequence: CDR1 SGHTA, CDR2 FQGNSA. Trimming removed 3 bases from V and 10 bases from J; junction bases left unmatched: 7. CDR3: CASSFATGGRSPLHF. The CDR3 nucleotides are TGTGCCAGCAGCTTTGCGACAGGGGGGAGATCACCCCTCCACTTT.

The chain joins TRBV5-1 to TRBJ1-2; perhaps TRBD1 as D (5 bases). The CDR3 is 14 residues long. Germline lookup yields CDR1 SGHRS and CDR2 YFSETQ. V shed 5 bases and J shed 4 bases, with 15 bases lying between them. CDR3 amino acids: CASSSQALSYGYTF. The DNA for the CDR3 is TGCGCCAGCAGTTCACAGGCGCTCTCCTATGGCTACACCTTC. The variable domain in full, completed from reference TRBV5-1 and TRBJ1-2, reads KAGVTQTPRYLIKTRGQQVTLSCSPISGHRSVSWYQQTPGQGLQFLFEYFSETQRNKGNFPGRFSGRQFSNSRSEMNVSTLELGDSALYLCASSSQALSYGYTFGSGTRLTVV.

This chain joins TRBV11-2 and TRBJ1-5; weak D call: TRBD1 (5 bases). Looked up from germline, CDR1 is SGHAT and CDR2 is FQNNGV. There are 15 residues in the CDR3. Trimming left V 1 base short and J 2 bases short, with 9 bases between. The CDR3: CASSLAGRGNQPQHF. CDR3 coding DNA: TGTGCCAGCAGCTTAGCAGGCAGGGGCAATCAGCCCCAGCATTTT.

Only one count was recorded for this clone. CDR3 sequence: CASSQDGAVAGGYTF. In nucleotides, the CDR3 is TGCGCCAGCAGCCAAGATGGGGCGGTGGCAGGGGGCTACACCTTC. The rearrangement uses TRBV4-3 and TRBJ1-2; D may be TRBD1 (5 bases). The germline V and J ends were trimmed by 0 bases and 8 bases, with 16 bases remaining between them. This CDR3 is 15 amino acids long. Germline assignment: CDR1 LGHNA and CDR2 YSLEER.

CDR3 protein: CASSPRRDTGELFF. Written as DNA, the CDR3 is TGCGCCAGCAGCCCTCGACGGGACACCGGGGAGCTGTTTTTT. V usage is TRBV4-1 and J usage is TRBJ2-2; D is unresolved. Per germline, CDR1 MGHRA and CDR2 YSYEKL. The CDR3 runs 14 residues. Trimming shortened V by 4 bases and J by 3 bases, and 9 bases separated the two germline ends.

This clone was observed once. This chain connects TRBV6-5 to TRBJ2-5; no reliable D call. Per germline, CDR1 MNHEY and CDR2 SVGAGI. This CDR3 comprises 13 residues. V lost 6 bases and J 4 bases, leaving 12 bases between the germline ends. In DNA form, the CDR3 reads TGTGCCAGCAGCGTTAAGGAGATAGAGACCCAGTACTTC. It encodes CASSVKEIETQYF.

The chain employs TRBV5-1 and TRBJ1-4; 7 bases line up with TRBD1. Looked up from germline, CDR1 is SGHRS and CDR2 is YFSETQ. The CDR3 totals 15 residues. V trimming: 9 bases; J trimming: 4 bases; junction bases outside the gene matches: 12. The CDR3 loop is CATRVGTANNEKLFF. Written as DNA, the CDR3 is TGCGCCACCCGAGTCGGGACAGCTAATAATGAAAAACTGTTTTTT. The complete variable domain, with remaining parts taken from reference TRBV5-1 and TRBJ1-4, reads KAGVTQTPRYLIKTRGQQVTLSCSPISGHRSVSWYQQTPGQGLQFLFEYFSETQRNKGNFPGRFSGRQFSNSRSEMNVSTLELGDSALYLCATRVGTANNEKLFFGSGTQLSVL.

V gene TRBV23-1 combines with J gene TRBJ2-7, with TRBD1 as a possible D gene (5 bases). TRBV23-1 is classed as an ORF, of uncertain function. V dropped 0 bases and J dropped 4 bases, with 10 bases sitting between them. The CDR3 has 14 residues. Written as DNA, the CDR3 is TGCGCCAGCAGTCAATCCCAGGGAAGATACGAGCAGTACTTC. Translating it yields CASSQSQGRYEQYF.

The chain joins TRBV12-5 to TRBJ1-1; possible D gene TRBD1, 6 bases. The CDR3 extends over 14 amino acids. V lost 3 bases and J 2 bases, leaving 10 bases between the germline ends. CDR1 and CDR2 from the germline V gene are LGHNT and FRNRAP. The CDR3 loop is CASGLGQPNTEAFF. CDR3 nucleotide sequence: TGTGCTAGTGGTTTAGGACAGCCTAACACTGAAGCTTTCTTT.

This clone came up once. V gene TRBV14 combines with J gene TRBJ2-7, with D perhaps TRBD2 (7 bases). The CDR3 covers 16 residues. Germline V gene sequence: CDR1 SGHDN, CDR2 FVKESK. Trimming left V 0 bases short and J 4 bases short, with 16 bases between. CDR3 amino acids: CASSQEGGADLYEQYF. CDR3 nucleotide sequence: TGTGCCAGCAGCCAAGAGGGGGGGGCGGATCTGTACGAGCAGTACTTC.

The chain joins TRBV18 to TRBJ2-7, with D uncertain. V lost 3 bases to trimming and J lost 6 bases, with 9 bases between them. Per germline, CDR1 KGHSH and CDR2 LQKENI. CDR3 size: 12 residues. The CDR3 DNA reads as TGTGCCAGCTCACCCTCCAGGTCCGAGCAGTACTTC. Translation: CASSPSRSEQYF.

The J gene is TRBJ1-2, the V gene TRBV11-2, with D possibly being TRBD1 (6 bases). The V end lost 5 bases, the J end lost 6 bases, and 25 bases lay between the germline ends. Germline lookup yields CDR1 SGHAT and CDR2 FQNNGV. The CDR3 contains 17 residues. This CDR3 reads CASSAGHTGREIHGYTF. CDR3 bases: TGTGCCAGCAGCGCCGGCCACACAGGGAGGGAGATTCATGGCTACACCTTC.

The chain joins TRBV7-9 to TRBJ1-5; possible D gene TRBD1, 6 bases. The CDR3 has 13 residues. CDR1 is SEHNR and CDR2 is FQNEAQ in the germline V gene (reference sequence). The germline V and J ends were trimmed by 6 bases and 2 bases, with 8 bases remaining between them. CDR3 region: CASSAGGNQPQHF. CDR3 nucleotide sequence: TGTGCCAGCAGTGCAGGGGGCAATCAGCCCCAGCATTTT.